This T cell receptor (beta chain) was documented in a study of CD8 T cells in ankylosing spondylitis. The study, taken as a whole, reports: Ankylosing spondylitis blood seemed to carry a telltale TCR beta motif made of about 8 highly homologous variants.

This clonotype has a count of ten or more. Its antigen remains unidentified. TCRdb redid the calling of the 5' RACE reads with MiXCR, one entry per CDR3 protein. Found here are around 890,000 distinct CDR3 sequences, over 9.5% of them singletons; the top ten hold less than 0.65%. Germline CDR1 MDHEN, CDR2 SYDVKM. V gave up 5 bases and J gave up 0 bases, with 4 bases separating them. This CDR3 has 12 residues. The chain is built from TRBV28 and TRBJ2-5; D is uncertain. This receptor was taken from a male donor with ankylosing spondylitis. What was sequenced was blood, either unsorted or a sorted T cell fraction (not recorded which). CDR3 amino acids: CASSADQETQYF. The CDR3 bases are TGTGCCAGCAGTGCAGACCAAGAGACCCAGTACTTC.